Shown below are 10 T cell receptor beta chains from a single sample sequenced in a study of beta chain features in type 1 diabetes. Expressed TCRB transcripts got sequenced, as all isolated RNA was reverse transcribed. Clones were read by immunoSEQ multiplex PCR, and TCRdb kept only the in-frame ones, dropping some. This sample has approximately 160,000 clones, with less than 9.5% found just once. What was sequenced was central memory CD4+ T cells from blood. The receptors derive from a man younger than 30 in good health.

Here the CDR3 reads CASSTQGSSYNEQFF. In nucleotides, the CDR3 is TGTGCCAGCAGTACTCAGGGGAGCTCCTACAATGAGCAGTTCTTC. The V gene is TRBV2, the J gene TRBJ2-1; possibly TRBD1 for D (6 bases). Germline CDR1 reads SNHLY; CDR2 reads FYNNEI. V shed 5 bases and J shed 0 bases, with 11 bases lying between them. The CDR3 consists of 15 residues.

The rearrangement links TRBV4-3 to TRBJ2-7, with D possibly matching TRBD2 (6 bases). V was clipped by 8 bases and J by 0 bases, with 20 bases between them. Per germline, CDR1 LGHNA and CDR2 YSLEER. The CDR3 is 16 residues long. The CDR3 here is CASWDMTAGSSYEQYF. For the CDR3, the DNA is TGCGCCAGCTGGGATATGACGGCGGGAAGCTCCTACGAGCAGTACTTC.

This clone was seen repeatedly, ten times or more. This chain connects TRBV7-2 to TRBJ1-1; 9 bases fit TRBD1. The V segment lost 5 bases and the J segment 9 bases; nucleotides outside the gene matches: 13. CDR1 and CDR2 from the germline V gene are SGHTA and FQGNSA. This CDR3 has 15 residues. For the CDR3, the DNA is TGTGCCAGCAGCCCGGGGGGGACAGGGAAGGTGAAAGCTTTCTTT. It translates to CASSPGGTGKVKAFF.

This clone was counted between two and nine times. This chain uses TRBV4-2 with TRBJ1-2; TRBD1 matches at 7 bases. This CDR3 region has 16 residues. Trimming cost V 1 base and J 4 bases; bases outside gene matches: 9. The germline V gene encodes CDR1 LGHNA and CDR2 YNFKEQ. The CDR3, as DNA: TGTGCCAGCAGCCAAGCGAAGGGGGCGACGGGCTATGGCTACACCTTC. Residues: CASSQAKGATGYGYTF.

This clone showed up many times. The V call is TRBV7-2, the J call TRBJ2-7; unclear D gene. The CDR3 consists of 14 residues. V lost 4 bases and J 0 bases, leaving 10 bases between the germline ends. CDR1 and CDR2 (germline): SGHTA, FQGNSA. As DNA, the CDR3 is TGTGCCAGCAGCTCCCCACTTAGCTCCTACGAGCAGTACTTC. It is translated as CASSSPLSSYEQYF.

The chain is built from TRBV4-2 and TRBJ2-1; possible D gene TRBD1, 5 bases. V was clipped by 0 bases and J by 12 bases, with 15 bases between them. Germline-derived CDR1 and CDR2 are LGHNA and YNFKEQ. This CDR3 has 14 amino acids. The CDR3 region is CASSQDSVRARQFF. Written as DNA, the CDR3 is TGTGCCAGCAGCCAAGACTCGGTCAGGGCCAGGCAGTTCTTC.

This clone was seen a few times. V is TRBV2 and J is TRBJ1-4; D may be TRBD1 (5 bases). The germline V and J ends were trimmed by 6 bases and 5 bases, with 13 bases remaining between them. Per the germline V gene, CDR1 is SNHLY and CDR2 is FYNNEI. This CDR3 has 14 amino acids. The chain's CDR3 is CASSPSRVNEKLFF. The DNA for the CDR3 is TGTGCCAGCAGCCCCTCCAGGGTCAATGAAAAACTGTTTTTT. Variable domain in full (rest from reference TRBV2 and TRBJ1-4): EPEVTQTPSHQVTQMGQEVILRCVPISNHLYFYWYRQILGQKVEFLVSFYNNEISEKSEIFDDQFSVERPDGSNFTLKIRSTKLEDSAMYFCASSPSRVNEKLFFGSGTQLSVL.

The chain carries TRBV4-3 and TRBJ2-1; 7 nucleotides agree with TRBD2. Unmatched junction bases numbered 6, after V lost 3 bases and J lost 4 bases. Germline CDR1 LGHNA, CDR2 YSLEER. This CDR3 comprises 15 residues. CDR3 amino acids: CASSQRDYPYNEQFF. The CDR3 DNA sequence: TGCGCCAGCAGCCAGAGGGACTACCCTTACAATGAGCAGTTCTTC.

This clone was seen many times. V gene TRBV10-3 combines with J gene TRBJ2-5; the match to TRBD1 covers 8 bases. The CDR3 runs 14 residues. With V trimmed by 6 bases and J by 4 bases, 7 bases remained unmatched. Per the germline V gene, CDR1 is ENHRY and CDR2 is SYGVKD. CDR3 amino acids: CAISPTGVGETQYF. The CDR3 nucleotides read TGTGCCATCAGCCCGACAGGGGTGGGAGAGACCCAGTACTTC.

V and J are TRBV7-8 and TRBJ1-6; D possibly corresponds to TRBD1 (5 bases). V was clipped by 2 bases and J by 0 bases, with 14 bases between them. CDR1 SGHVS and CDR2 FQNEAQ come from the germline V gene. The CDR3 extends over 18 amino acids. The CDR3 DNA reads TGTGCCAGCAGCTTATTGGCGGGGGTCGGCTCCTATAATTCACCCCTCCACTTT. Protein: CASSLLAGVGSYNSPLHF. The whole variable domain, remainder taken from reference TRBV7-8 and TRBJ1-6, is GAGVSQSPRYKVAKRGQDVALRCDPISGHVSLFWYQQALGQGPEFLTYFQNEAQLDKSGLPSDRFFAERPEGSVSTLKIQRTQQEDSAVYLCASSLLAGVGSYNSPLHFGNGTRLTVT.